This record concerns one T cell receptor beta chain sequence. What it recognizes is unknown. The ends were cut back, 4 bases at V and 3 bases at J, with 10 bases in the middle. CDR1 SNHLY and CDR2 FYNNEI come from the germline V gene. CDR3 length equals 13 residues. The repertoire was sequenced with immunoSEQ multiplex PCR; TCRdb's copy has only in-frame clones and lacks some. There are roughly 68,000 clones in the sample; roughly 88% occur only once, and 1.5% to 2% lies in the top ten. The entry originates in a study of OX40 agonist ivuxolimab in advanced cancers. Study-wide results and caveats: On average, a greater number of expanded clones characterised CD8+ T cells relative to CD4+. Partial responders at 0.1-3.0 mg/kg had among the lowest clonal expansion.

V gene TRBV2 combines with J gene TRBJ2-7; D gene ambiguous. This receptor was obtained from an adult with an advanced solid tumor such as melanoma, head and neck, liver or kidney cancer. The sample consisted of CD4+ or CD8+ T cells sorted from blood, taken in a trial of the OX40 agonist ivuxolimab. The CDR3 nucleotides read TGTGCCAGCAGTGTGGGCCTATTCTACGAGCAGTACTTC. Its protein is CASSVGLFYEQYF.